These T cell receptor beta chains were read from a single sample in a study of shared clonotypes between healthy human individuals. Produced via immunoSEQ multiplex PCR; TCRdb's table is partial and in-frame only. The table records a few million clones, just under 95% of them present only once. Source material: naive CD4+ T cells from PBMCs. The source of these receptors is a young man in good health. Some clones in this sample may be carry-over from other donors' samples. CDR3s include the opening cysteine and the closing phenylalanine or tryptophan. The order of the fields is clone size, D gene, J gene, V gene, CDR3 protein, CDR3 DNA. The D gene is left open where the match is weak. Only part of the rows carry a size: once, few, many, or a class if the clone is expanded.

>-|TRBD1|TRBJ2-7|TRBV13
CASSGSPDREHEQYF
TGTGCCAGCAGCGGGTCCCCGGACAGGGAACACGAGCAGTACTTC
>once|-|TRBJ2-7|TRBV6-1
CASSEHGGQTYEQYF
TGTGCCAGCAGTGAACACGGAGGACAGACCTACGAGCAGTACTTC
>-|TRBD2|TRBJ2-7|TRBV28
CASSPGGAGEQYF
TGTGCCAGCAGCCCCGGGGGGGCTGGAGAGCAGTACTTC
>-|TRBD1|TRBJ1-5|TRBV28
CASTGRDRHNQPQHF
TGTGCCAGCACTGGGCGGGACAGACACAATCAGCCCCAGCATTTT
>-|TRBD2|TRBJ2-1|TRBV19
CASLAGGLRSYNEQFF
TGTGCCAGTTTAGCGGGAGGGCTCCGCTCCTACAATGAGCAGTTCTTC
>-|-|TRBJ2-1|TRBV5-1
CASSLALSSYNEQFF
TGCGCCAGCAGCTTGGCTCTGAGCTCCTACAATGAGCAGTTCTTC
>-|TRBD1|TRBJ1-2|TRBV9
CASSPRTGEGGYTF
TGTGCCAGCAGCCCCCGGACAGGGGAAGGTGGCTACACCTTC
>few|-|TRBJ1-2|TRBV21-1
CASSFPGGDIHGYTF
TGTGCCAGCAGCTTCCCGGGGGGGGACATCCATGGCTACACCTTC
>-|-|TRBJ2-1|TRBV5-6
CASTPLGAITYNEQFF
TGTGCCAGCACCCCGCTGGGGGCAATTACCTACAATGAGCAGTTCTTC
>-|TRBD2|TRBJ2-3|TRBV29-1
CSVPTTMTSGNTDTQYF
TGCAGCGTTCCAACGACCATGACTAGCGGGAACACAGATACGCAGTATTTT
>-|-|TRBJ2-2|TRBV7-3
CASSFPGGELFF
TGTGCCAGCAGCTTCCCGGGCGGGGAGCTGTTTTTT
>once|-|TRBJ1-5|TRBV28
CASSPVVRNQPQHF
TGTGCCAGCAGTCCCGTTGTCCGCAATCAGCCCCAGCATTTT
>few|-|TRBJ1-1|TRBV30
CAWSVVGGAEAFF
TGTGCCTGGAGTGTAGTAGGGGGGGCTGAAGCTTTCTTT
>-|TRBD2|TRBJ2-3|TRBV7-2
CASSLGTSGDTQYF
TGTGCCAGCAGCCTTGGGACTAGCGGGGATACGCAGTATTTT
>-|TRBD1|TRBJ2-3|TRBV7-8
CASSTGDSLGDTQYF
TGTGCCAGCAGCACCGGGGACAGCTTAGGGGATACGCAGTATTTT